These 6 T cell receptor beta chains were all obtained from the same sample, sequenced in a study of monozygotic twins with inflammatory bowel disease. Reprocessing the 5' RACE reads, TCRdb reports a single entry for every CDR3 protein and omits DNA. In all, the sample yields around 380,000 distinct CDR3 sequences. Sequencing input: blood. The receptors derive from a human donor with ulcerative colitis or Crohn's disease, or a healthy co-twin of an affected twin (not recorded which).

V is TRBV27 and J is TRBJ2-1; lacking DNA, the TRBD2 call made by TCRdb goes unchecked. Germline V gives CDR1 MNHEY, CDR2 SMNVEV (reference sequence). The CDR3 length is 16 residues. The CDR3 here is CASSTQLAGGWNEQFF.

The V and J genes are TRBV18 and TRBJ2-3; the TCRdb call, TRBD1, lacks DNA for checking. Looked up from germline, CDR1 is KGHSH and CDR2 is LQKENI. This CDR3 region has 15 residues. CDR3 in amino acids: CASSRTGGKTDTQYF.

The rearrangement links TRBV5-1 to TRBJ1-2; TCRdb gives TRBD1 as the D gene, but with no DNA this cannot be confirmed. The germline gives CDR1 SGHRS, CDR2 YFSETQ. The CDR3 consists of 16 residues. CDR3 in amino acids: CASSSSTGHLNYGYTF.

CDR3 sequence reads: CASRANLAGPTNEQFF. The chain joins TRBV5-1 to TRBJ2-1; the TRBD2 assignment by TCRdb is unverifiable without DNA. The CDR3 is made up of 16 amino acids. CDR1 and CDR2 (germline): SGHRS, YFSETQ.

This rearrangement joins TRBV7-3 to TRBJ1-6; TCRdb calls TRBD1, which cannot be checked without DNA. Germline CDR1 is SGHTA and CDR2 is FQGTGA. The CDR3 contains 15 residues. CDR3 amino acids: CASSLTTGSNSPLHF.

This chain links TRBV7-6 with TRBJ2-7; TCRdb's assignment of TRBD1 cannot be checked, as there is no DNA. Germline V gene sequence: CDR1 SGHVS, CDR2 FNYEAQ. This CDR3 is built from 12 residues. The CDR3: CASSVQGSEQYF.